One and the same sample provided the 23 T cell receptor beta chains below, sequenced in a study of yellow fever vaccine responses in identical twins. TCRdb reprocessed the RT-PCR reads via MiXCR and lists one record per CDR3 protein. The data show about 7,200 distinct CDR3 sequences, just over 85% seen once. The sample here was T cells from blood (PBMCs), unsorted or a sorted subset (not recorded which), taken before or after yellow fever vaccination (not recorded which). All receptors derive from a woman aged 18-29 years who received the yellow fever vaccine.

The V gene is TRBV27, the J gene TRBJ2-5; D call uncertain. CDR1 and CDR2 from the germline V gene are MNHEY and SMNVEV (reference sequence). Trimming stripped 2 bases from V and 5 bases from J, with 3 bases between. CDR3 size: 11 residues. The CDR3 nucleotides read TGTGCCAGCAGTTTAGGGGAGACCCAGTACTTC. It yields the protein CASSLGETQYF.

The count of this clonotype is one. CDR3 nucleotide sequence: TGTGCCATCAGTGAAAAAGGACTCAACACCGGGGAGCTGTTTTTT. Protein product: CAISEKGLNTGELFF. The V and J genes are TRBV10-3 and TRBJ2-2; tentative D call: TRBD2 (5 bases). The length of the CDR3 is 15 residues. Trimming stripped 3 bases from V and 2 bases from J, with 10 bases between. Per germline, CDR1 ENHRY and CDR2 SYGVKD.

The V gene is TRBV19, the J gene TRBJ2-3; D call uncertain. The CDR3 has 14 residues. Looked up from germline, CDR1 is LNHDA and CDR2 is SQIVND (reference sequence). Trimming took 1 base from V and 0 from J, leaving 5 bases between them. The chain's CDR3 is CASSIGLSTDTQYF. CDR3 DNA: TGTGCCAGTAGTATAGGACTTAGCACAGATACGCAGTATTTT.

V usage is TRBV18 and J usage is TRBJ2-1; TRBD1 matches at 8 bases. J was trimmed by 5 bases and V by 4 bases; bases with no gene match: 7. The CDR3 extends over 15 amino acids. Looked up from germline, CDR1 is KGHSH and CDR2 is LQKENI. CDR3 residues: CASSQPGTGNNEQFF. DNA for the CDR3: TGTGCCAGCTCACAACCCGGGACAGGAAACAATGAGCAGTTCTTC.

This chain connects TRBV25-1 to TRBJ2-3; 14 nucleotides line up with TRBD2. The CDR3 length is 17 residues. J gave up 3 bases and V 5 bases, and 7 bases lay outside the gene matches. Germline CDR1 reads MGHDK; CDR2 reads SYGVNS. CDR3 nucleotides: TGTGCCAGCAGTTTCCCAGGACTAGCGGGAGGAACAGATACGCAGTATTTT. Translating gives CASSFPGLAGGTDTQYF. Based on the CDR3 plus reference TRBV25-1 and TRBJ2-3, the full variable domain is EADIYQTPRYLVIGTGKKITLECSQTMGHDKMYWYQQDPGMELHLIHYSYGVNSTEKGDLSSESTVSRIRTEHFPLTLESARPSHTSQYLCASSFPGLAGGTDTQYFGPGTRLTVL.

V and J are TRBV11-2 and TRBJ2-3; D unclear. The CDR3 covers 11 residues. From germline, CDR1 is SGHAT and CDR2 FQNNGV. V was clipped by 3 bases and J by 7 bases, with 5 bases between them. This CDR3 reads CASSFDHTQYF. DNA for the CDR3: TGTGCCAGCAGCTTCGATCATACGCAGTATTTT.

This chain joins TRBV5-1 and TRBJ2-7, with 9 bases identical to TRBD1. The CDR3 is 16 amino acids. Trimming at V came to 0 bases and at J to 2 bases, leaving 6 bases not matched to a gene. Germline CDR1 and CDR2: SGHRS and YFSETQ. The CDR3 region is CASSLGGQGPTYEQYF. The CDR3 DNA reads as TGCGCCAGCAGCTTGGGGGGACAGGGTCCCACCTACGAGCAGTACTTC.

In this sample, this clonotype turned up a few times. This rearrangement joins TRBV28 to TRBJ1-5; D remains unclear. V was cut by 5 bases and J by 3 bases, with 11 bases left in between. Germline V gene sequence: CDR1 MDHEN, CDR2 SYDVKM. The CDR3 loop spans 14 amino acids. The CDR3 DNA sequence: TGTGCCAGCAGTAACGTGGACGACAATCAGCCCCAGCATTTT. This translates into CASSNVDDNQPQHF.

The chain joins TRBV5-6 to TRBJ2-1; D unclear. CDR3 size: 17 residues. The V end lost 0 bases, the J end lost 8 bases, and 21 bases lay between the germline ends. The germline CDR1 and CDR2 sequences are SGHDT and YYEEEE. CDR3 in amino acids: CASSLAVVSHRRHEQFF. CDR3 nucleotides: TGTGCCAGCAGCTTGGCCGTTGTTTCTCATCGGCGTCATGAGCAGTTCTTC.

This clonotype showed up just once. The chain is built from TRBV11-2 and TRBJ2-5; possibly TRBD1 for D (5 bases). The CDR3 has 17 amino acids. The germline V gene encodes CDR1 SGHAT and CDR2 FQNNGV. V lost 5 bases to trimming and J lost 1 base, with 20 bases between them. The CDR3 DNA reads as TGTGCCAGCAGCCAATTTAACCTCCCAGGGTCCCAAGAGACCCAGTACTTC. The encoded protein is CASSQFNLPGSQETQYF.

The V call is TRBV12-3 or TRBV12-4, the J call TRBJ2-3; D may be TRBD2 (6 bases). V was shortened by 5 bases and J by 8 bases, with 14 bases between the two germline ends. CDR3 length equals 13 residues. CDR3 coding DNA: TGTGCCAGCAGTCCCGCCGGGACTCGTACGCAGTATTTT. Residues: CASSPAGTRTQYF.

The rearrangement links TRBV28 to TRBJ2-7; D gene unclear. This CDR3 is built from 13 residues. V was clipped by 7 bases and J by 6 bases, with 16 bases between them. CDR1 is MDHEN and CDR2 is SYDVKM in the germline V gene. The CDR3 sequence is CASIDGPRGEQYF. The DNA for the CDR3 is TGTGCCAGCATCGATGGACCGCGTGGCGAGCAGTACTTC.

The CDR3 nucleotides read TGTGCCAGCAGCGTCGGGGACAGGGGTAAACACGAGCAGTACTTC. It encodes CASSVGDRGKHEQYF. The chain joins TRBV9 to TRBJ2-7; TRBD1 aligns across 10 bases. The junction had 7 bases not matched to a gene; V was cut back by 2 bases and J by 5 bases. Per the germline V gene, CDR1 is SGDLS and CDR2 is YYNGEE. This CDR3 has 15 amino acids. The whole variable domain, remainder taken from reference TRBV9 and TRBJ2-7, is DSGVTQTPKHLITATGQRVTLRCSPRSGDLSVYWYQQSLDQGLQFLIQYYNGEERAKGNILERFSAQQFPDLHSELNLSSLELGDSALYFCASSVGDRGKHEQYFGPGTRLTVT.

The DNA of the CDR3 is TGTGCCAGCAGCAAAGATGCGCTAGCGAGCTACGAGCAGTACTTC. Translation gives CASSKDALASYEQYF. V gene TRBV21-1 combines with J gene TRBJ2-7; the table's D gene call, TRBD2, was not cross checked with the DNA. TRBV21-1 constitutes a pseudogene. The CDR3 is 15 residues long.

This chain connects TRBV20-1 to TRBJ2-1; D gene uncertain. Germline values: CDR1 DFQATT, CDR2 SNEGSKA (reference sequence). Trimming stripped 5 bases from V and 6 bases from J, with 11 bases between. The CDR3 loop spans 12 amino acids. CDR3 bases: TGCAGTGCTCTACCGACGGGCAATGAGCAGTTCTTC. It is translated as CSALPTGNEQFF.

V usage is TRBV2 and J usage is TRBJ2-1, with TRBD2 matching over 9 bases. CDR3 length: 15 residues. V lost 9 bases, J lost 9 bases, and 15 bases stayed unmatched. The germline V gene has CDR1 SNHLY and CDR2 FYNNEI. CDR3 bases: TGTGCCAGTGGAACGGGGCTAGCGGGGTCCAGTGAGCAGTTCTTC. Protein: CASGTGLAGSSEQFF.

The genes are TRBV7-2 and TRBJ2-1, with TRBD2 matching 10 bases. After removal of 1 base from V and 4 bases from J, the junction contained 10 bases not matched to a gene. The CDR3 runs 18 residues. Germline V gives CDR1 SGHTA, CDR2 FQGNSA. The DNA for the CDR3 is TGTGCCAGCAGCTTAGGGCTGTTAGCGGGAGGCCTGTACAATGAGCAGTTCTTC. It is translated as CASSLGLLAGGLYNEQFF.

The gene calls are TRBV3-1 and TRBJ2-7; D is possibly TRBD1 or TRBD2 (5 bases each). CDR1 is LGHDT, CDR2 YNNKEL, per germline (reference sequence). This CDR3 comprises 15 residues. Trimming removed 3 bases at V and 2 bases at J, with 14 bases between. CDR3 sequence: CASSHRRDGAYEQYF. The CDR3 coding sequence is TGTGCCAGCAGCCACCGCAGGGACGGAGCCTACGAGCAGTACTTC.

V usage is TRBV7-9 and J usage is TRBJ2-2, with TRBD2 as a possible D gene (6 bases). The V end was cut by 5 bases, the J end by 3 bases, with 19 bases between. The CDR3 extends over 17 amino acids. The germline CDR1 and CDR2 sequences are SEHNR and FQNEAQ (reference sequence). CDR3 DNA sequence: TGTGCCAGCAGCCCCGGGAGCGGCGGGTTCCACACCGGGGAGCTGTTTTTT. This gives the protein CASSPGSGGFHTGELFF.

The chain combines TRBV11-3 with TRBJ2-1, with TRBD1 identical over 7 bases. Germline values: CDR1 SGHNT, CDR2 YENEEA. The CDR3 is 16 amino acids. J was trimmed by 6 bases and V by 2 bases; bases with no gene match: 10. Here the CDR3 DNA reads TGTGCCAGCAGCTTAATCGTCCAACAGGGGACCAATGAGCAGTTCTTC. The encoded protein is CASSLIVQQGTNEQFF.

The V gene is TRBV11-3, the J gene TRBJ2-1; D may be TRBD1 or TRBD2 (5 bases each). V was clipped by 1 base and J by 9 bases, with 16 bases between them. CDR3 length equals 15 residues. CDR1 SGHNT and CDR2 YENEEA come from the germline V gene. The CDR3 coding sequence is TGTGCCAGCAGCTTAGCACACGGGGCTGGAGTTGAGCAGTTCTTC. This sequence encodes CASSLAHGAGVEQFF.

This chain joins TRBV29-1 and TRBJ1-1; D gene ambiguous. V lost 4 bases and J 3 bases, leaving 15 bases between the germline ends. Germline CDR1 is SQVTM and CDR2 is ANQGSEA. The CDR3 has 14 amino acids. DNA for the CDR3: TGCAGCGTTGTTGGTGAGGAGGTAGACACTGAAGCTTTCTTT. Its protein product is CSVVGEEVDTEAFF.

The rearrangement joins TRBV23-1 to TRBJ2-5; no definite D call. TRBV23-1 qualifies as an ORF whose function is uncertain. Between the trimmed V and J ends, which lost 1 base and 1 base, there was a span of 16 bases. The CDR3 is 17 amino acids. CDR3 amino acids: CASSQLGLRPLQETQYF. The CDR3 DNA reads TGCGCCAGCAGTCAATTGGGCTTACGGCCCCTCCAAGAGACCCAGTACTTC.